The clone carrying this TCR beta chain was seen a handful of times. The antigen is unknown. Source study methods: After removing out-of-frame reads, 2.3 million or so distinct TCRbeta sequences remained. Sequenced by immunoSEQ multiplex PCR; TCRdb stores in-frame clones only, minus some. V and J calls and clone size are given by that table; D and trimming were obtained from the DNA. The sample records around 44,000 clones, about 79% being singletons. In germline, CDR1 is GTSNPN, CDR2 SVGIG (reference sequence). The CDR3 spans 12 residues. V was pared by 0 bases and J by 8 bases, with 10 bases between. The data belong to a study of memory CD4+ T cells and cytomegalovirus serostatus. About the research overall: This sample comes from healthy Belgian adults, 9 CMV seropositive, roughly 22 seronegative. General observations from the study: CD4+ memory repertoires contained about two fifths of the roughly 160 reported CMV TCRbeta sequences. The CMV-associated TCR signature appears largely within the CD4+ memory repertoire.

The sort gate was single viable CD3+CD4+CD8-CD45RO+ cells for memory CD4+ T cells. The chain carries TRBV30 and TRBJ1-1; D not resolved. The sequence came from an adult in good health and CMV-seronegative. The specimen sequenced was memory CD4+ T cells from blood. The CDR3 nucleotides are TGTGCCTGGAGTGTAGGTATGGGGGAAGCTTTCTTT. This encodes CAWSVGMGEAFF.